Shown below are 5 T cell receptor beta chains from a single sample sequenced in a study of neurological immune-mediated disorders. TCRdb re-derived calls from the 5' RACE reads in MiXCR, one entry per CDR3 protein. The table records 50,000 to 65,000 distinct CDR3 sequences, under 5.5% of them present only once. The sample was PBMCs. The source is a woman aged 50 to 60 with multiple sclerosis.

This clonotype was recorded at least ten times. V and J are TRBV30 and TRBJ1-5; D remains ambiguous. The CDR3 spans 13 residues. The V gene's germline CDR1 is GTSNPN and CDR2 SVGIG (reference sequence). The V and J ends lost 1 base and 5 bases respectively, with 9 bases between them. CDR3 DNA sequence: TGTGCCTGGAGTGAATGGGATGATCAGCCCCAGCATTTT. The encoded protein is CAWSEWDDQPQHF.

Ten or more counts support this clonotype. V is TRBV29-1 and J is TRBJ1-2, with D maybe TRBD1 (5 bases). CDR1 SQVTM and CDR2 ANQGSEA come from the germline V gene. The CDR3 has 14 residues. V was clipped by 6 bases and J by 0 bases, with 14 bases between them. The CDR3 bases are TGCAGCGTCCGGGCAGGGCCAGCTAACTATGGCTACACCTTC. Protein: CSVRAGPANYGYTF. The full variable domain, its missing parts supplied by reference TRBV29-1 and TRBJ1-2, is SAVISQKPSRDICQRGTSLTIQCQVDSQVTMMFWYRQQPGQSLTLIATANQGSEATYESGFVIDKFPISRPNLTFSTLTVSNMSPEDSSIYLCSVRAGPANYGYTFGSGTRLTVV.

Many counts were recorded for this clonotype. This chain uses TRBV24-1 with TRBJ1-5; 9 nucleotides agree with TRBD1. V lost 4 bases, J lost 0 bases, and 6 bases stayed unmatched. The CDR3 sequence is 17 residues long. Germline V gene data show CDR1 as KGHDR and CDR2 as SFDVKD. Here the CDR3 DNA reads TGTGCCACCAGTGAATGCCCGGGACAGGGTAGCAATCAGCCCCAGCATTTT. Translating it yields CATSECPGQGSNQPQHF.

Within the sample, this clonotype is medium-sized. This sequence joins TRBV12-3 or TRBV12-4 and TRBJ1-5, with D perhaps matching TRBD1 (5 bases). The CDR3 runs 15 residues. V was cut by 5 bases and J by 5 bases, with 16 bases left in between. The CDR3 loop reads CASSPRGVGHQPQHF. CDR3 DNA sequence: TGTGCCAGCAGTCCCCGGGGGGTGGGGCATCAGCCCCAGCATTTT.

This clonotype has a handful of counts. J is TRBJ2-3 and V is TRBV27; D is uncertain. Germline V CDR1 and CDR2: MNHEY, SMNVEV (reference sequence). CDR3 length: 15 amino acids. V shed 4 bases and J shed 0 bases, with 11 bases lying between them. CDR3 in DNA: TGTGCCAGCAGTTGGAGCGACCCTAGCACAGATACGCAGTATTTT. Translating gives CASSWSDPSTDTQYF.